A single sample is the source of the 31 T cell receptor beta chains below, sequenced in a study of blood T cell repertoires in COVID-19. Repertoires were generated with immunoSEQ multiplex PCR, while TCRdb's copy carries only in-frame clones and drops some. The sample lists over 130,000 clones; 85% to 90% were seen once. The source material was peripheral blood. The receptor source for this set is a woman aged 80 or older with acute or convalescent COVID-19.

The chain couples TRBV29-1 to TRBJ2-7; D is ambiguous. The CDR3 extends over 11 amino acids. Germline CDR1 is SQVTM and CDR2 is ANQGSEA. V lost 2 bases, J lost 3 bases, and 5 bases lay in between. The CDR3 bases are TGCAGCGTTGAAACCAGCTACGAGCAGTACTTC. Translation gives CSVETSYEQYF.

Turning to this clone: Sequence at one end of the junction differs from germline and may be a read error. V gene TRBV7-7 combines with J gene TRBJ2-1; tentatively, D is TRBD1 (5 bases). From germline, CDR1 is SSHAT and CDR2 FNYEAQ (reference sequence). This CDR3 comprises 15 residues. This CDR3 reads CASSLGAGLYNEQFF. DNA of the CDR3: TGTGCTAGCAGCTTAGGGGCAGGGTTATACAATGAGCAGTTCTTC. Complete variable domain (other parts from reference TRBV7-7 and TRBJ2-1): GAGVSQSPRYKVTKRGQDVTLRCDPISSHATLYWYQQALGQGPEFLTYFNYEAQPDKSGLPSDRFSAERPEGSISTLTIQRTEQRDSAMYRCASSLGAGLYNEQFFGPGTRLTVL.

Details on this clone: Other DNA sequences within the sample encode an identical CDR3. The chain employs TRBV12-3 or TRBV12-4 and TRBJ1-1; D may be TRBD1 (5 bases). V lost 2 bases, J lost 5 bases, and 6 bases lay in between. The CDR3 extends over 12 amino acids. The CDR3 nucleotides are TGTGCCAGCAGTTTACGGGGGACTGAAGCTTTCTTT. This gives the protein CASSLRGTEAFF.

This clone was recorded only once. The sample carries other DNA sequences with the same CDR3. The chain uses TRBV19 and TRBJ1-6, with 8 bases aligning to TRBD1. Germline V gives CDR1 LNHDA, CDR2 SQIVND (reference sequence). The CDR3 spans 14 residues. Germline trimming cut 2 bases from V and 11 bases from J; bases unmatched to any gene: 5. The CDR3 DNA reads as TGTGCCAGTAGTATACGAGACAGGGGTACACCCCTCCACTTT. It yields the protein CASSIRDRGTPLHF.

This chain links TRBV7-2 with TRBJ1-6; 8 bases line up with TRBD1. This CDR3 contains 15 residues. The V gene's germline CDR1 is SGHTA and CDR2 FQGNSA. After removal of 2 bases from V and 10 bases from J, the junction contained 7 bases not matched to a gene. CDR3 coding DNA: TGTGCCAGCAGCTTACATGGACAGGGAGGGTCACCCCTCCACTTT. Its translation is CASSLHGQGGSPLHF.

This sequence joins TRBV10-1 and TRBJ2-7, with a weak D call TRBD2 (5 bases). Germline V gives CDR1 WNHNN, CDR2 SYGVQD (reference sequence). The CDR3 has 12 amino acids. Deletions cut 2 bases from V and 4 bases from J, with 6 bases between. The CDR3 loop is CASSEPGYEQYF. CDR3 sequence (DNA): TGCGCCAGCAGTGAGCCGGGATACGAGCAGTACTTC.

The chain employs TRBV5-1 and TRBJ2-7; possible D gene TRBD2, 6 bases. Germline CDR1 is SGHRS and CDR2 is YFSETQ. The V end was cut by 4 bases, the J end by 0 bases, with 14 bases between. CDR3 length: 15 amino acids. The CDR3 bases are TGCGCCAGCAGCCCCGGGACTCCGAACTCCTACGAGCAGTACTTC. Protein product: CASSPGTPNSYEQYF.

The chain employs TRBV5-8 and TRBJ1-5; no reliable D call. Germline V CDR1 and CDR2: SGHTS, YDEGEE. This CDR3 is 12 amino acids long. V gave up 1 base and J gave up 8 bases, with 7 bases separating them. This chain's CDR3 is CASSLFREPQHF. Written as DNA, the CDR3 is TGTGCCAGCAGCTTGTTCCGGGAGCCCCAGCATTTT.

CDR3 sequence (DNA): TGTGCCAGCAGCGTAGGTCCTGGCTTCGAAAACACCATATATTTT. This sequence encodes CASSVGPGFENTIYF. The chain recombines TRBV9 with TRBJ1-3; D remains unclear. CDR1 and CDR2 (germline): SGDLS, YYNGEE. V lost 0 bases and J 6 bases, leaving 13 bases between the germline ends. CDR3 length: 15 residues.

This clone was picked up one time. The rearrangement uses TRBV27 and TRBJ1-2; perhaps TRBD1 as D (6 bases). The CDR3 runs 14 residues. The V gene lost 6 bases and the J gene lost 8 bases, with 19 bases spanning the gap. The germline V gene encodes CDR1 MNHEY and CDR2 SMNVEV (reference sequence). The DNA of the CDR3 is TGTGCCAGCAGCCCCCCGGGGGGGCGGATCGGCTACACCTTC. Translated, it gives CASSPPGGRIGYTF.

The chain carries TRBV2 and TRBJ2-7; TRBD1 matches at 9 bases. Looked up from germline, CDR1 is SNHLY and CDR2 is FYNNEI. CDR3 length: 15 amino acids. V lost 7 bases and J lost 3; bases outside the gene matches: 10. The CDR3 coding sequence is TGTGCCAGCACTCGGTCCGGGACAGGGTACTACGAGCAGTACTTC. Amino acids: CASTRSGTGYYEQYF.

The rearrangement links TRBV2 to TRBJ1-1, with 9 bases aligning to TRBD1. The CDR3 consists of 16 residues. The germline V gene has CDR1 SNHLY and CDR2 FYNNEI. Losses at the gene ends were 6 bases for V and 2 bases for J; bases not matched to a gene: 10. The CDR3 DNA sequence: TGTGCCAGCAGGAGCCCCTTGGGACAGGGAAACACTGAAGCTTTCTTT. It is translated as CASRSPLGQGNTEAFF.

The chain uses TRBV9 and TRBJ1-1; a possible D gene is TRBD1 (6 bases). This CDR3 region has 15 residues. Trimming shortened V by 4 bases and J by 8 bases, and 21 bases separated the two germline ends. The V gene's germline CDR1 is SGDLS and CDR2 YYNGEE. The CDR3 protein is CASSPRGAKANEAFF. CDR3 DNA sequence: TGTGCCAGCAGCCCCCGGGGGGCAAAAGCCAACGAAGCTTTCTTT.

This chain connects TRBV11-2 to TRBJ1-3; 7 nucleotides line up with TRBD1. The trim removed 5 bases at V and 0 bases at J, leaving 4 bases unmatched. The CDR3 length is 15 residues. Looked up from germline, CDR1 is SGHAT and CDR2 is FQNNGV. CDR3 coding DNA: TGTGCCAGCAGCCCAAGACAGGGCTCTGGAAACACCATATATTTT. Protein product: CASSPRQGSGNTIYF.

The chain has TRBV5-6 and TRBJ2-3, with TRBD1 matching 9 bases. V lost 9 bases and J lost 3; bases outside the gene matches: 11. This CDR3 is 15 amino acids long. Germline CDR1 and CDR2: SGHDT and YYEEEE. The CDR3 loop reads CATYRDRVGTDTQYF. CDR3 coding DNA: TGTGCCACTTACCGGGACAGGGTGGGGACAGATACGCAGTATTTT.

CDR3 in amino acids: CASSLRVRETQYF. In DNA form, the CDR3 reads TGCGCCAGCAGCTTGCGGGTCCGGGAGACCCAGTACTTC. This sequence joins TRBV5-1 and TRBJ2-5; D gene uncertain. This CDR3 region has 13 residues. Germline CDR1 reads SGHRS; CDR2 reads YFSETQ. V lost 1 base and J 5 bases, leaving 9 bases between the germline ends.

The chain is built from TRBV5-5 and TRBJ2-1; D gene ambiguous. Trimming stripped 2 bases from V and 0 bases from J, with 12 bases between. This CDR3 is built from 16 residues. Germline CDR1 and CDR2: SGHKS and YYEKEE (reference sequence). This chain's CDR3 is CASSFLTVSSYNEQFF. In DNA form, the CDR3 reads TGTGCCAGCAGCTTCCTAACTGTAAGCTCCTACAATGAGCAGTTCTTC.

The chain links TRBV3-1 (or the pseudogene TRBV3-2) to TRBJ2-3, with TRBD2 matching over 9 bases. The CDR3 is 15 amino acids. Germline-derived CDR1 and CDR2 are LGHDT and YNNKEL (reference sequence). V gave up 3 bases and J gave up 6 bases; unmatched junction bases: 7. CDR3 sequence (DNA): TGTGCCAGCAGCCAGCCTAGCGGGGTGACGGATACGCAGTATTTT. As protein: CASSQPSGVTDTQYF.

The V call is TRBV11-2, the J call TRBJ2-7, with D maybe TRBD1 (6 bases). The CDR3 is 13 amino acids. Germline CDR1 is SGHAT and CDR2 is FQNNGV. V was cut by 3 bases and J by 3 bases, with 9 bases left in between. CDR3 coding DNA: TGTGCCAGCAGCTTGACAGGTATCTACGAGCAGTACTTC. It encodes CASSLTGIYEQYF.

In DNA form, the CDR3 reads TGTGCCAGCAGTTACTCGAGGGGGGGGGAAAACATTCAGTACTTC. Residues: CASSYSRGGENIQYF. The J gene is TRBJ2-4, the V gene TRBV6-5, with a weak D call TRBD2 (7 bases). V was clipped by 0 bases and J by 5 bases, with 11 bases between them. Germline loops: CDR1 MNHEY, CDR2 SVGAGI. The length of the CDR3 is 15 residues.

This chain links TRBV7-8 with TRBJ1-6; 8 bases match TRBD1. With V trimmed by 5 bases and J by 4 bases, 16 bases remained unmatched. Germline loops: CDR1 SGHVS, CDR2 FQNEAQ. The CDR3 spans 19 residues. The DNA for the CDR3 is TGTGCCAGCAGCATTAAGACAGGGGCAGGGGGTGTATATAATTCACCCCTCCACTTT. Translating it yields CASSIKTGAGGVYNSPLHF.

The chain joins TRBV7-2 to TRBJ1-5, with D uncertain. CDR3 length: 13 residues. Deletions cut 3 bases from V and 8 bases from J, with 11 bases between. The germline gives CDR1 SGHTA, CDR2 FQGNSA. In DNA, the CDR3 is TGTGCCAGCAGCTTGGCACCCCGGGAGCCCCAGCATTTT. Encoded protein: CASSLAPREPQHF.

The gene calls are TRBV5-1 and TRBJ1-3; 7 bases fit TRBD1. CDR3 length: 14 amino acids. CDR1 and CDR2 (germline): SGHRS, YFSETQ. With 4 bases clipped from V and 4 bases from J, the junction kept 5 bases outside the gene matches. CDR3 nucleotides: TGCGCCAGCAGCGCCGGGACAGAAGGAAACACCATATATTTT. It yields the protein CASSAGTEGNTIYF.

The DNA of the CDR3 is TGTGCCAGCAGCGTAGTGAAGGACAGGGGTTTTGACACTGAAGCTTTCTTT. Its protein is CASSVVKDRGFDTEAFF. The chain has TRBV9 and TRBJ1-1; the match to TRBD1 covers 9 bases. J was trimmed by 3 bases and V by 0 bases; bases with no gene match: 9. The CDR3 loop spans 17 amino acids. Looked up from germline, CDR1 is SGDLS and CDR2 is YYNGEE.

The V call is TRBV7-2, the J call TRBJ1-5, with TRBD1 matching over 8 bases. V lost 4 bases and J lost 7; bases outside the gene matches: 9. This CDR3 has 15 amino acids. The germline V gene encodes CDR1 SGHTA and CDR2 FQGNSA. The CDR3 reads CASSSGQGWGQPQHF. DNA for the CDR3: TGTGCCAGCAGCTCAGGACAGGGATGGGGACAGCCCCAGCATTTT.

The chain's CDR3 is CASSYPPGMAFF. For the CDR3, the DNA is TGTGCCAGCAGCTACCCTCCGGGAATGGCTTTCTTT. The chain links TRBV7-2 to TRBJ1-1; D is unresolved. This CDR3 has 12 amino acids. Germline values: CDR1 SGHTA, CDR2 FQGNSA. The germline V and J ends were trimmed by 4 bases and 11 bases, with 14 bases remaining between them.

The V and J genes are TRBV7-2 and TRBJ1-2; D call uncertain. Germline V gene sequence: CDR1 SGHTA, CDR2 FQGNSA. The length of the CDR3 is 14 residues. Trimming removed 1 base from V and 2 bases from J, with 8 bases in between. This CDR3 reads CASSLGQRNYGYTF. The CDR3 bases are TGTGCCAGCAGCTTAGGGCAGAGGAACTATGGCTACACCTTC.

The J gene is TRBJ1-3, the V gene TRBV6-5; D gene unclear. The germline gives CDR1 MNHEY, CDR2 SVGAGI. This CDR3 contains 12 residues. Trimming stripped 4 bases from V and 3 bases from J, with 4 bases between. CDR3 DNA: TGTGCCAGCAGTTCCGGTGGAAACACCATATATTTT. It translates to CASSSGGNTIYF.

The chain joins TRBV18 to TRBJ1-1; D is uncertain. The CDR3 extends over 13 amino acids. V was shortened by 0 bases and J by 8 bases, with 10 bases between the two germline ends. The germline gives CDR1 KGHSH, CDR2 LQKENI. This chain's CDR3 is CASSPPAVPEAFF. CDR3 sequence (DNA): TGTGCCAGCTCACCACCAGCCGTCCCCGAAGCTTTCTTT.

The chain uses TRBV15 and TRBJ2-3, with D possibly being TRBD2 (7 bases). Trimming removed 5 bases at V and 4 bases at J, with 16 bases between. Germline CDR1 reads LNHNV; CDR2 reads YYDKDF (reference sequence). This CDR3 comprises 15 residues. The DNA for the CDR3 is TGTGCCACCAGCTCCAGGGGAGGGTCCGCAGATACGCAGTATTTT. Encoded protein: CATSSRGGSADTQYF.

J is TRBJ1-1 and V is TRBV5-1; D perhaps matches TRBD1 (6 bases). CDR3 length: 14 residues. Per germline, CDR1 SGHRS and CDR2 YFSETQ. The ends were cut back, 2 bases at V and 1 base at J, with 9 bases in the middle. The CDR3 sequence: CASSLGQRNTEAFF. The CDR3 coding sequence is TGCGCCAGCAGCTTAGGACAGAGGAACACTGAAGCTTTCTTT.